These T cell receptor beta chains were read from a single sample in a study of molecular identifiers for immune sequencing clone quantification. TCRdb used MiXCR to reprocess the PCR reads, holding one entry per CDR3 protein. This table holds a few hundred thousand distinct CDR3 sequences, about a fifth found once. Source material: naive CD8+ T cells from blood, with Jurkat cell RNA spiked in. The receptors shown here come from a human donor in good health. Some libraries in this study had Jurkat cell RNA spiked in. CDR3s include the opening cysteine and the closing phenylalanine or tryptophan. The D gene is left open where the match is weak. Clone size is not always given. Where it is, it says once, few, many or a class for expanded clones.

clone_size: many
j_call: TRBJ1-1
d_call: .
v_call: TRBV12-3/TRBV12-4
cdr3_nt: TGTGCCAGCAGTTTAAGGGCGGTCACTGAAGCTTTCTTT
cdr3_aa: CASSLRAVTEAFF

clone_size: many
j_call: TRBJ2-4
d_call: TRBD2
v_call: TRBV6-2/TRBV6-3
cdr3_nt: TGTGCCAGCAGCCTGGGACTAGCAGCCAAAAACATTCAGTACTTC
cdr3_aa: CASSLGLAAKNIQYF

clone_size: few
j_call: TRBJ1-2
d_call: .
v_call: TRBV6-5
cdr3_nt: TGTGCCAGCAGGACGGCAATTGGCTACACCTTC
cdr3_aa: CASRTAIGYTF

clone_size: .
j_call: TRBJ2-7
d_call: TRBD2
v_call: TRBV7-9
cdr3_nt: TGTGCCAGCAGCACTAGCGGGTGGTCCTACGAGCAGTACTTC
cdr3_aa: CASSTSGWSYEQYF

clone_size: few
j_call: TRBJ2-1
d_call: TRBD2
v_call: TRBV4-3
cdr3_nt: TGCGCCAGCAGCCAAGATAGTAGCGGGGGGAACAATGAGCAGTTCTTC
cdr3_aa: CASSQDSSGGNNEQFF

clone_size: many
j_call: TRBJ2-5
d_call: .
v_call: TRBV5-6
cdr3_nt: TGTGCCAGCAGCTTGGTTACGGATCAAGAGACCCAGTACTTC
cdr3_aa: CASSLVTDQETQYF

clone_size: many
j_call: TRBJ2-7
d_call: TRBD2
v_call: TRBV13
cdr3_nt: TGTGCCAGCAGCTTGGGGTCCCTAGCGGGAGTGGGGTCGGAGCAGTACTTC
cdr3_aa: CASSLGSLAGVGSEQYF

clone_size: .
j_call: TRBJ2-1
d_call: .
v_call: TRBV4-2
cdr3_nt: TGTGCCAGCAGCCCCGTGGCGCCTGGGGAGCAGTTCTTC
cdr3_aa: CASSPVAPGEQFF

clone_size: .
j_call: TRBJ2-1
d_call: .
v_call: TRBV7-2
cdr3_nt: TGTGCCGGCAGCTCGGACGGTAGCTCCTACAATGAGCAGTTCTTC
cdr3_aa: CAGSSDGSSYNEQFF

clone_size: many
j_call: TRBJ1-5
d_call: .
v_call: TRBV12-3/TRBV12-4
cdr3_nt: TGTGCCAGCAGTTTTGGTCCCAATCAGCCCCAGCATTTT
cdr3_aa: CASSFGPNQPQHF

clone_size: many
j_call: TRBJ2-7
d_call: .
v_call: TRBV5-1
cdr3_nt: TGCGCCAGCAGCCCGGAAGGGTTCCGGCAGTACTTC
cdr3_aa: CASSPEGFRQYF

clone_size: .
j_call: TRBJ2-3
d_call: TRBD1
v_call: TRBV3-1
cdr3_nt: TGTGCCAGCAGCCCCCAGGGGGCCGCAGATACGCAGTATTTT
cdr3_aa: CASSPQGAADTQYF

clone_size: .
j_call: TRBJ2-3
d_call: TRBD2
v_call: TRBV27
cdr3_nt: TGTGCCAGCAGTTTAGTAACTAGCGGGGGAATCACAGATACGCAGTATTTT
cdr3_aa: CASSLVTSGGITDTQYF

clone_size: many
j_call: TRBJ2-7
d_call: .
v_call: TRBV5-3
cdr3_nt: TGTGCCAGCAGCCATGGAGGGGACGAGCAGTACTTC
cdr3_aa: CASSHGGDEQYF

clone_size: .
j_call: TRBJ2-7
d_call: .
v_call: TRBV6-2/TRBV6-3
cdr3_nt: TGTGCCAGCAGCCCGGACTCCCTTGGGAAGTACTTC
cdr3_aa: CASSPDSLGKYF

clone_size: .
j_call: TRBJ2-7
d_call: .
v_call: TRBV13
cdr3_nt: TGTGCCAGCAGCTCCTCCCTAGGGCAGAGGAGCTCCTACGAGCAGTACTTC
cdr3_aa: CASSSSLGQRSSYEQYF

clone_size: .
j_call: TRBJ1-1
d_call: .
v_call: TRBV4-3
cdr3_nt: TGCGCCAGCAGCCAAAACTCACAGGGTTGGCCTGAAGCTTTCTTT
cdr3_aa: CASSQNSQGWPEAFF

clone_size: .
j_call: TRBJ1-3
d_call: TRBD1
v_call: TRBV20-1
cdr3_nt: TGCAGTGCAACGGACAGGGGGCTTGCTGGAAACACCATATATTTT
cdr3_aa: CSATDRGLAGNTIYF

clone_size: few
j_call: TRBJ2-1
d_call: .
v_call: TRBV3-1
cdr3_nt: TGTGCCAGCCAAGACGAGATGGGAGGTAGATCCTACAATGAGCAGTTCTTC
cdr3_aa: CASQDEMGGRSYNEQFF

clone_size: many
j_call: TRBJ1-2
d_call: .
v_call: TRBV4-3
cdr3_nt: TGCGCCAGCAGCCAAGATCTGAGTGACTATGGCTACACCTTC
cdr3_aa: CASSQDLSDYGYTF

clone_size: many
j_call: TRBJ1-1
d_call: .
v_call: TRBV4-3
cdr3_nt: TGCGCCAGCAGCCAAGATGCCAGGGGTGATGAAGCTTTCTTT
cdr3_aa: CASSQDARGDEAFF

clone_size: few
j_call: TRBJ1-2
d_call: TRBD1
v_call: TRBV4-1
cdr3_nt: TGCGCCAGCAGCCAAGTCATGGGCCAAAGGACAGGGGGAGACTATGGCTACACCTTC
cdr3_aa: CASSQVMGQRTGGDYGYTF

clone_size: .
j_call: TRBJ2-7
d_call: .
v_call: TRBV5-6
cdr3_nt: TGTGCCAGCAGCTTGGGAGGGACTGAATACGAGCAGTACTTC
cdr3_aa: CASSLGGTEYEQYF

clone_size: many
j_call: TRBJ2-5
d_call: .
v_call: TRBV7-9
cdr3_nt: TGTGCCAGCAGCTTAGGTTCGGGCCAAGAGACCCAGTACTTC
cdr3_aa: CASSLGSGQETQYF

clone_size: .
j_call: TRBJ2-1
d_call: .
v_call: TRBV11-2
cdr3_nt: TGTGCCAGCAGCTTAGATCTATACACCCATCCGGGGGAGCAGTTCTTC
cdr3_aa: CASSLDLYTHPGEQFF

clone_size: many
j_call: TRBJ1-1
d_call: .
v_call: TRBV2
cdr3_nt: TGTGCCAGCAGTGAAGGGGTACTGAACACTGAAGCTTTCTTT
cdr3_aa: CASSEGVLNTEAFF

clone_size: many
j_call: TRBJ1-1
d_call: TRBD1
v_call: TRBV5-6
cdr3_nt: TGTGCCAGCAGCCGTGTGACAGGGGACACTGAAGCTTTCTTT
cdr3_aa: CASSRVTGDTEAFF

clone_size: .
j_call: TRBJ1-2
d_call: .
v_call: TRBV12-3/TRBV12-4
cdr3_nt: TGTGCCAGCAGCTTAGGGGTCGGCGGCTACACCTTC
cdr3_aa: CASSLGVGGYTF

clone_size: many
j_call: TRBJ1-6
d_call: .
v_call: TRBV6-2/TRBV6-3
cdr3_nt: TGTGCCAGCAGCATCTCACTATATTCACCCCTCCACTTT
cdr3_aa: CASSISLYSPLHF

clone_size: .
j_call: TRBJ2-7
d_call: .
v_call: TRBV4-3
cdr3_nt: TGCGCCAGCAGCCAAGGACCGTCCGAGCAGTACTTC
cdr3_aa: CASSQGPSEQYF

clone_size: few
j_call: TRBJ2-7
d_call: .
v_call: TRBV6-2/TRBV6-3
cdr3_nt: TGTGCCAGCAGTTACGCGGACAGTCGGTCCTACGAGCAGTACTTC
cdr3_aa: CASSYADSRSYEQYF

clone_size: many
j_call: TRBJ2-2
d_call: .
v_call: TRBV12-3/TRBV12-4
cdr3_nt: TGTGCCAGCACCCCGCGGGGCCAAAATTTCGGGGAGCTGTTTTTT
cdr3_aa: CASTPRGQNFGELFF

clone_size: many
j_call: TRBJ1-1
d_call: .
v_call: TRBV30
cdr3_nt: TGTGCCTGGAGTGCGGGTCCCTTCAACACTGAAGCTTTCTTT
cdr3_aa: CAWSAGPFNTEAFF